This T cell receptor beta chain came from a study of blood T cells in healthy people across ages. This clonotype was observed a handful of times. The J segment lost 0 bases and the V segment lost 4 bases, leaving 7 bases of the junction unmatched. The germline CDR1 and CDR2 sequences are SNHLY and FYNNEI. This CDR3 has 17 residues. Alongside a J-beta primer mix, a sample-barcoded 5' primer served in a second PCR lasting about 6 to 11 cycles. From the 5' RACE reads, TCRdb called clonotypes with MiXCR, one entry per CDR3 protein. The sample gives about 1,400,000 distinct CDR3 sequences, around 55% of which show up once; roughly 6.3% is in the top ten.

Sequenced: blood. This chain uses TRBV2 with TRBJ1-4; 8 positions match TRBD1. The clonotype originates from a man aged 18 to 29 in good health. The chain's CDR3 is CASSGGQADATNEKLFF. CDR3 bases: TGTGCCAGCAGTGGGGGACAGGCGGATGCAACTAATGAAAAACTGTTTTTT. The variable domain in full, completed from reference TRBV2 and TRBJ1-4, reads EPEVTQTPSHQVTQMGQEVILRCVPISNHLYFYWYRQILGQKVEFLVSFYNNEISEKSEIFDDQFSVERPDGSNFTLKIRSTKLEDSAMYFCASSGGQADATNEKLFFGSGTQLSVL.